This TCR beta chain was identified during a study of identical twins. There are a few counts of this clonotype. MiXCR was run by TCRdb on the 5' RACE reads, yielding one entry per CDR3 protein. The table records 230,000 or so distinct CDR3 sequences, about 9% of them present only once. Donors uniformly comprised healthy Caucasians. After removal of 3 bases from V and 5 bases from J, the junction contained 7 bases not matched to a gene. CDR3 length: 13 residues. From germline, CDR1 is DFQATT and CDR2 SNEGSKA (reference sequence). These data are also associated with another study on yellow fever vaccine responses in identical twins.

The V and J genes are TRBV20-1 and TRBJ2-7; 7 bases map to TRBD2. Specimen: CD8+ T cells sorted from blood. The sequence was obtained from a woman under 30 in good health. The DNA of the CDR3 is TGCAGTGCTAGGTGGGAGGGGTTAAACGAGCAGTACTTC. Its translation: CSARWEGLNEQYF.